What follows describes a single T cell receptor beta chain. These data are taken from a study of PD-1 blockade in classical Hodgkin lymphoma. Repertoires were generated with immunoSEQ multiplex PCR, while TCRdb's copy carries only in-frame clones and drops some. The sample consists of more than 25,000 clones, over 75% of them appearing once. With 4 bases removed from V and 3 bases from J, the gap between germline ends came to 15 bases. Germline V CDR1 and CDR2: SGHTA, FQGNSA. The CDR3 spans 15 residues. Each patient's relapse followed autologous stem cell transplantation, and brentuximab vedotin exposure varied. Using magnetic negative selection, the CD4+ T cells were separated out of thawed PBMCs. The study recorded best responses of complete response, partial response or progressive disease.

Specimen: CD4+ T cells from blood, collected at baseline. The chain employs TRBV7-2 and TRBJ1-2, with D perhaps TRBD1 (6 bases). This receptor was identified in a human donor with classical Hodgkin lymphoma. The CDR3 DNA reads TGTGCCAGCAGCTCACAGGGCTCGCGCCACTATGGCTACACCTTC. Its translation is CASSSQGSRHYGYTF.